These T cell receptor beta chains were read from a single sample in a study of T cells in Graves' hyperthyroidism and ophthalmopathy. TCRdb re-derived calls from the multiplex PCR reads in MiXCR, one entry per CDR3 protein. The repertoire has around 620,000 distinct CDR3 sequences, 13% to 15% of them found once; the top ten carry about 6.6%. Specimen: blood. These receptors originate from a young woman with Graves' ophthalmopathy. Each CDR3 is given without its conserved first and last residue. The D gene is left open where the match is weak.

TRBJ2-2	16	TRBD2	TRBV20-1	SASGAGGRLGSPGELF
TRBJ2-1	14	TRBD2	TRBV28	ASRTPGTSVRNEQF
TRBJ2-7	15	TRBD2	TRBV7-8	ASSLVRLAGASHEQY
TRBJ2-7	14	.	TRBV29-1	SVEDAQGRPPGEQY
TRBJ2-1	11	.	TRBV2	ASMSQAYNEQF
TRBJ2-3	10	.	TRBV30	AWDRSTDTQY
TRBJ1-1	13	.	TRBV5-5	ASSIEDGPGTEAF
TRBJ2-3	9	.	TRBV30	AWSGTDTQY
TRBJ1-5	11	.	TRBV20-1	SARNRYDQPQH
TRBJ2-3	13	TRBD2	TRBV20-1	SVSGLATSTDTQY
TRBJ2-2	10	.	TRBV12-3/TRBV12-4	ASKLGTGELF
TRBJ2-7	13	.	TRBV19	ASSIGGQGTYEQY
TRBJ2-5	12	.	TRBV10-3	AISDQREGETQY
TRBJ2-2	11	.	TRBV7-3	ASSLKLTGELF
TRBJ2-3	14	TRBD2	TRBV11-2	ASSLDPAGSTDTQY
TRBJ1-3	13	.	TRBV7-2	ASSFGTASGNTIY
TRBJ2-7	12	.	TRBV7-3	ASSPNGGSYEQY
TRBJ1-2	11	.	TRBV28	ASSLVTRGGYT
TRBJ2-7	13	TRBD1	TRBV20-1	SARDTGGLSGEQY
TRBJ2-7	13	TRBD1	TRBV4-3	ASSQVLDRPYEQY
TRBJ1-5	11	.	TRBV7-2	ASSLVVGQPQH
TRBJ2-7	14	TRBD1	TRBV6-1	ASSTRQGAIPYEQY
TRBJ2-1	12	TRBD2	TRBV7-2	ASSPPSGYNEQF
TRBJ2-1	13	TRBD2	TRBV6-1	ASSYSGSSYNEQF
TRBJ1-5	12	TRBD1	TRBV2	ASRTGIRHQPQH
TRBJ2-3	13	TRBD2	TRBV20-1	SATTSDGRWDTQY
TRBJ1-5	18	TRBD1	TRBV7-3	ASSLTNPQPPGGRSQPQH
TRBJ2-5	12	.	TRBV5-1	ASSQATSEETQY
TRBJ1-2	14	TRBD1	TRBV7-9	ASSPPVRGRNYGYT
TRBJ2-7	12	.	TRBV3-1	ASSPETKTYEQY
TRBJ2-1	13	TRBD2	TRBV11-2	ASSTRLAGSDEQF
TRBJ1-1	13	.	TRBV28	ASSFEEGLDTEAF
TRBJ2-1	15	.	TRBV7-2	ASSQDRGERESNEQF
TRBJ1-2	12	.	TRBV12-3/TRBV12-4	ASSINRVNYGYT
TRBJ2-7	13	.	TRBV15	ATSLEYGSPYEQY
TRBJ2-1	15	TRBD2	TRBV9	ASSVVKGSGYYNEQF
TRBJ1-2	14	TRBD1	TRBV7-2	ASSLAGGGQPYGYT
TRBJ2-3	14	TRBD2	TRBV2	ASSEELAGDSDTQY
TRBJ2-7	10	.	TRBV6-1	ASGRPLGEQY
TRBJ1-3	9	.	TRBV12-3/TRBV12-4	ASSGGNTIY
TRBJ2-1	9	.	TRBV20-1	SAGRENEQF
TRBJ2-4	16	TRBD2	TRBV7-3	ASSSHPGTSGAKNIQY
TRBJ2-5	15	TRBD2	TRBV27	ASSSWGGVDGGETQY
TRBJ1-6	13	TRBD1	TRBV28	ASSRWTGYNSPLH
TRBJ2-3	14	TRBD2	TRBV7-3	ASSLMTSGVRGTQY
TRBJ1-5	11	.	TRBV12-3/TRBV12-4	ASSRGGDQPQH
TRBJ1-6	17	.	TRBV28	ASSSIMVGPTIYNSPLH
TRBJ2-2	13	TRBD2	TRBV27	ASSFGGLAGGELF
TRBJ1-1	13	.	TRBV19	ASSTGGGGFTEAF
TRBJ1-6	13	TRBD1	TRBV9	ASRAGTGGNSPLH
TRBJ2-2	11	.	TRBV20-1	SARPASTGELF
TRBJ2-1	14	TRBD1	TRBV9	ASSPVDRASYNEQF
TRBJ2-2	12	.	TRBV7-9	ASRGLLVGGELF